This T cell receptor (beta chain) was retrieved from a study of T-cell memory formation after mild COVID-19. V was cut by 3 bases and J by 3 bases, with 11 bases left in between. This CDR3 spans 14 amino acids. From germline, CDR1 is MGHRA and CDR2 YSYEKL. TCRdb recomputed calls from the 5' RACE reads with MiXCR, one row per CDR3 protein. The sample lists 150,000 to 200,000 distinct CDR3 sequences; 20% to 25% were seen once. Points from the study as a whole: Clones shrinking between day 15 and 85 showed a balanced CD4/CD8 split, and those that grew later tilted toward CD4+.

As regards this clonotype: The antigen is not known.

J is TRBJ1-1 and V is TRBV4-1; D ambiguous. What was sequenced was PBMCs or a T cell subset sorted from them (not recorded which). The clonotype originates from an adult woman who had mild COVID-19 (a few samples of this study predate the infection). Cell type and time point are not known. The CDR3 bases are TGCGCCAGCAGCCAGGGCGGAGTATACACTGAAGCTTTCTTT. It codes for CASSQGGVYTEAFF.